This T cell receptor (beta chain) is drawn from a study of Ad26.COV2.S vaccination and SARS-CoV-2 variants (dated by TCRdb to the early 2020s). Broadly, across the study: Vaccine-arm donors were drawn from COV1001, a multicentre, randomized, double-blind, placebo-controlled phase I-IIa trial of Ad26.COV2.S in healthy adults. Dosing of Ad26.COV2.S was intramuscular, at either 5x10^10 or 1x10^11 viral particles, delivered as one shot or as two shots spaced 56 days apart. The specificity and breadth of SARS-CoV-2-reactive T cell receptors after Ad26.COV2.S vaccination were assessed by TCRbeta repertoire sequencing. The TCR-sequenced set comprised approximately 30 samples: about 19 Ad26.COV2.S vaccine recipients, 5 placebo recipients and 8 SARS-CoV-2 convalescent individuals. Participants in the trial were split at random into five groups of five each, receiving low-dose or high-dose Ad26.COV2.S once or twice, or else placebo on both occasions. Investigators did not know the trial group allocation while performing experiments and assessing outcomes. The paper as a whole reports these results and caveats: Vaccine and placebo recipients had similar non-spike TCR breadth, a finding consistent with the vaccine containing only spike. The authors noted that total T cell responses may have been underestimated by the TCR breadth and depth analyses. Higher spike-specific TCR breadth was observed in Ad26.COV2.S recipients than in placebo recipients (P = 0.0014). The study was not powered to compare responses between vaccine doses or regimens. Substantial breadth of spike-specific CD8+ and CD4+ T cell responses was reported after vaccination.

The trim is 3 bases for V and 0 bases for J, with a gap of 8 bases between the germline ends. From the germline V gene, CDR1 is SNHLY and CDR2 is FYNNEI. From the cysteine up to the phenylalanine, the CDR3 has a length of 14 residues. Only the CDR3 part of the read is kept: 42 bases, read in frame from the first base. TCRbeta CDR3 regions were sequenced with the immunoSEQ Assay. After extraction, genomic DNA underwent amplification by bias-controlled multiplex PCR, followed by high-throughput sequencing. In the authors' own workflow: To quantify the absolute abundance of every unique TCRbeta CDR3 region, sequences were collapsed and filtered. T cell fraction was estimated by normalizing TCRbeta template counts to usable DNA, with usable DNA measured through amplification of reference genes found in all nucleated cells. Repertoire TCRs were annotated as SARS-CoV-2-specific when V gene, CDR3 amino acid sequence and J gene were exactly matched to a known reactive TCR set. MIRA supplied the reference SARS-CoV-2 TCR set, which was filtered for enrichment in COVID-19-positive ImmuneCODE repertoires so that public or cross-reactive TCRs were removed. Using the MIRA antigens, annotated TCRs were further analysed by specific ORF or by position within an ORF. Breadth was defined as annotated unique rearrangements over total unique productive rearrangements; depth was the summed frequency of those rearrangements. Group comparisons of TCR breadth used two-sided Wilcoxon rank-sum tests. TCRdb limited this immuneACCESS table to in-frame rearrangements with V and J called. A share of clones is missing; checked studies link under half to unresolved V genes, and the rest is unexplained. The DNA gave D and trimming, while V, J and clone size come from that table. The sample table holds approximately 340,000 clones, of which roughly 85% were seen once. Jointly, the top ten make up about 3.5% of the sample.

As regards this clone: It has no known antigen specificity. Qualities for individual bases were not recorded, and no much larger clone is one base off.

The sample's treatment or condition label, decoded: some 20 received Ad26.COV2.S at low or high dose, single or two shots; roughly five received placebo; per-sample allocation not given. Repertoires of vaccine and placebo recipients were sequenced from samples collected on day 63 after the first injection. Cohort 1b enrolled 25 adults aged 18-55 years at a single site in Boston, USA, between 29 July and 7 August 2020. Ad26.COV2.S consisted of a replication-incompetent adenovirus type 26 vector by which a prefusion-stabilized SARS-CoV-2 spike protein from the original Wuhan strain was expressed. The rearrangement combines TRBV2 with TRBJ1-2, with no reliable assignment of the D segment. This TCR was sampled from a person aged 18-65 years who received the Ad26.COV2.S COVID-19 vaccine or a placebo. Source: peripheral blood, taken in a trial of Ad26.COV2.S vaccine versus placebo. CDR3 protein: CASSDRAANYGYTF. The sequence in DNA is TGTGCCAGCAGTGACCGGGCGGCTAACTATGGCTACACCTTC.